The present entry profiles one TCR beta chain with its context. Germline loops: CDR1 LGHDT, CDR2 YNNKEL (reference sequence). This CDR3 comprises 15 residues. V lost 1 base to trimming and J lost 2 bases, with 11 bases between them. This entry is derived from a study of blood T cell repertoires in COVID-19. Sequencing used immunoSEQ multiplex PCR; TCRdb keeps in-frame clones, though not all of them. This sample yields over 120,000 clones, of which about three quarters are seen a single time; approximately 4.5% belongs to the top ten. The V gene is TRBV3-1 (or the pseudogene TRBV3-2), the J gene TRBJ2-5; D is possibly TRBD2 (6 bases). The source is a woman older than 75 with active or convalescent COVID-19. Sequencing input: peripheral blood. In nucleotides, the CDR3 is TGTGCCAGCAGCCAAGCGGGGGACTCGCAAGAGACCCAGTACTTC. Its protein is CASSQAGDSQETQYF.